This T cell receptor (beta chain) originates from a study of radiotherapy plus CTLA-4 blockade in lung cancer (dated by TCRdb to between 2018 and 2020). In terms of the full investigation: Objective responses were observed in about a sixth of enrolled patients, and disease control was achieved in 25% to 40%. Study-wide conclusions, independent of this receptor: Early dynamic changes in blood T cell clones, together with increased serum interferon-beta after radiation, were reported as the strongest predictors of response. After treatment with radiotherapy and ipilimumab, TCR clones that came from tumors expanded in the peripheral blood.

Libraries were constructed by the immunoSEQ multiplex PCR assay. The table was pulled from immuneACCESS by TCRdb, which kept in-frame rearrangements only. Such tables lose some clones; where checked, under half of the loss comes from unresolved V genes, and the rest has no known cause. The sample data list fewer than 95,000 clones, and 83% of these were observed just once. Around 0.8% of the sample lies in the top ten. Including the terminal cysteine and phenylalanine, the CDR3 comprises 14 residues. CDR3 DNA only is kept here, 42 bases in frame from base 1. The germline V gene yields WSHSY for CDR1 and SAAADI for CDR2. The junction carries 8 bases between V and J, which are trimmed by 0 bases and 5 bases respectively. A word on this clone: Its antigen is not yet known. No clone much larger than this one lies a single base away; base qualities are absent.

In this study, focal radiation therapy paired with CTLA-4 blockade (ipilimumab) was tested in patients who had chemo-refractory metastatic non-small-cell lung cancer. The sequenced sample was peripheral blood, obtained from a patient treated with radiotherapy plus ipilimumab. The chain is made from TRBV10-2 and TRBJ2-1, with a weak D call of TRBD2 (5 bases match). The clonotype comes from a human donor with non-small cell lung cancer who had stable disease on radiotherapy plus ipilimumab. CDR3 loop: CASSESPGNNEQFF. The DNA sequence is given as TGCGCCAGCAGTGAGTCTCCCGGGAACAATGAGCAGTTCTTC.